This T cell receptor (beta chain) was found in a study of blood T cell repertoires in COVID-19. Generated by immunoSEQ multiplex PCR, the TCRdb table keeps only in-frame clones and is missing some. The sample carries about 380,000 clones, around 87% recorded once. CDR1 MNHEY and CDR2 SMNVEV come from the germline V gene (reference sequence). Trimming took 6 bases from V and 2 from J; bases not matched to a gene: 7. There are 15 residues in the CDR3. The V call is TRBV27, the J call TRBJ2-1, with 7 bases lining up with TRBD1. Sequences were obtained from PBMCs or T cells enriched from blood (not recorded which). The sequence derives from a man aged 30-40 years who had recovered from COVID-19. CDR3 amino acids: CASRIGTVPYNEQFF. CDR3 in DNA: TGTGCCAGCAGGATAGGGACAGTCCCCTACAATGAGCAGTTCTTC.